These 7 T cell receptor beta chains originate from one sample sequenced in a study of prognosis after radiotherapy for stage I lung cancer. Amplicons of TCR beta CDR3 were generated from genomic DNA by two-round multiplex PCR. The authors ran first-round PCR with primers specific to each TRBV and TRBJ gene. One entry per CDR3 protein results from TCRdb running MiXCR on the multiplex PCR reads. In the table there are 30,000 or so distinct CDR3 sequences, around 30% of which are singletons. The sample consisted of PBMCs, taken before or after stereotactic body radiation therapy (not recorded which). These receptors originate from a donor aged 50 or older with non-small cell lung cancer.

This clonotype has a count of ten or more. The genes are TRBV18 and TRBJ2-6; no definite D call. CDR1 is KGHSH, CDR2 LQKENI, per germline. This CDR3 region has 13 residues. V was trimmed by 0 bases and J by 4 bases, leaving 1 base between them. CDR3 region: CASSPPGANVLTF. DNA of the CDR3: TGTGCCAGCTCACCACCAGGGGCCAACGTCCTGACTTTC.

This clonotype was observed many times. CDR3 sequence: CASSLGAGATDTQYF. DNA for the CDR3: TGTGCCAGCAGCTTGGGGGCAGGGGCAACAGATACGCAGTATTTT. The V and J genes are TRBV5-6 and TRBJ2-3; D is perhaps TRBD1 (6 bases). Germline CDR1 is SGHDT and CDR2 is YYEEEE. V was cut by 0 bases and J by 3 bases, with 11 bases left in between. There are 15 residues in the CDR3.

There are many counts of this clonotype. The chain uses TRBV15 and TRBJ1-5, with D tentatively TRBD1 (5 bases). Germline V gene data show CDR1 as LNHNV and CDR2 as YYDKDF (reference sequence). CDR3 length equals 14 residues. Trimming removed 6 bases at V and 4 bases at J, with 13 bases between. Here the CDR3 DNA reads TGTGCCACCAGTCTCGGCCGGGGGAATCAGCCCCAGCATTTT. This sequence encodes CATSLGRGNQPQHF.

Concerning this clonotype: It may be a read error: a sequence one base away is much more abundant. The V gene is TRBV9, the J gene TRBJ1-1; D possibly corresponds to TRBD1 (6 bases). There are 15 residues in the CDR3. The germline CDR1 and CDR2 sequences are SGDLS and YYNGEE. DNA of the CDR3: TGTGCCAGCAGCGCCTCCGACCGGGGGCGCACTGAAGCTTTATTT. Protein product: CASSASDRGRTEALF.

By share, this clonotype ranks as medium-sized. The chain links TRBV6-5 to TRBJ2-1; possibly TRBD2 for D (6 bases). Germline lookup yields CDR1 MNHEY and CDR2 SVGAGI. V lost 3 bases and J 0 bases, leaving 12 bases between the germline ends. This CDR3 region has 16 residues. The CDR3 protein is CASSYAGPSSYNEQFF. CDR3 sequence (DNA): TGTGCCAGCAGTTATGCGGGACCTAGCTCCTACAATGAGCAGTTCTTC.

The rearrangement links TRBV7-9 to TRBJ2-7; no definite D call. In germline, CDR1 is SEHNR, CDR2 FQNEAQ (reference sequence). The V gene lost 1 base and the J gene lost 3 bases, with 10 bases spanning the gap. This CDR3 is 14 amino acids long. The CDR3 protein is CASSLGIVNYEQYF. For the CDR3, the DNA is TGTGCCAGCAGCTTAGGCATTGTAAACTACGAGCAGTACTTC.

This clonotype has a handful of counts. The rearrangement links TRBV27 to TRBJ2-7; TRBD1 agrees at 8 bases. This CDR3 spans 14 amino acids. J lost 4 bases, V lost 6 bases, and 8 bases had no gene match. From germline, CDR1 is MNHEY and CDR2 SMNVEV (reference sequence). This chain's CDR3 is CASSTGTGLYEQYF. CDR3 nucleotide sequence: TGTGCCAGCAGCACCGGGACAGGTTTATACGAGCAGTACTTC.